The present T cell receptor (beta chain) was sequenced within a study of blood T cell repertoires in COVID-19. Germline V CDR1 and CDR2: LNHDA, SQIVND (reference sequence). This CDR3 spans 14 amino acids. V lost 10 bases to trimming and J lost 4 bases; unmatched junction nucleotides: 10. Using immunoSEQ multiplex PCR, the repertoire was profiled, and TCRdb retains in-frame clones only, with some absent. This table has roughly 430,000 clones, 88% appearing once. The V gene is TRBV19, the J gene TRBJ1-5, with 7 bases fitting TRBD1. The material sequenced was PBMCs or T cells enriched from blood (not recorded which). The TCR comes from a woman between 40 and 50 years old with acute COVID-19. CDR3 loop: CATNPGTVNQPQHF. CDR3 DNA: TGTGCCACGAACCCCGGGACAGTTAATCAGCCCCAGCATTTT. Variable domain in full (rest from reference TRBV19 and TRBJ1-5): DGGITQSPKYLFRKEGQNVTLSCEQNLNHDAMYWYRQDPGQGLRLIYYSQIVNDFQKGDIAEGYSVSREKKESFPLTVTSAQKNPTAFYLCATNPGTVNQPQHFGDGTRLSIL.